This T cell receptor beta chain comes out of a study of early T cells in non-severe SARS-CoV-2 infection. As for the study in general: The input, bulk RNA from unsorted whole blood, was sequenced, and chains were unpaired. Study results and caveats: There was a bias toward anti-spike CD8 responses in VDJdb matching, which missed private and CD4 specificities.

As regards this clonotype: The antigen is not known.

Each single cDNA molecule received a unique molecular identifier. From the 5' RACE reads, TCRdb called clonotypes with MiXCR, one entry per CDR3 protein. Among roughly 61,000 distinct CDR3 sequences listed, roughly a tenth were seen once. The clonotype comes from an adult who was a healthcare worker with PCR-confirmed SARS-CoV-2 infection or an uninfected control (not recorded which). Input material: whole blood.

CDR3 in DNA: TGCAGTGCCCAAGGACTAGCTTGGGACCCAGATACGCAGTATTTT. It is translated as CSAQGLAWDPDTQYF. V gene TRBV20-1 combines with J gene TRBJ2-3; 8 bases agree with TRBD2. V shed 6 bases, J shed 4 bases, and the junction held 12 bases outside the gene matches. This CDR3 is 15 amino acids long. Germline CDR1 is DFQATT and CDR2 is SNEGSKA (reference sequence).